The 29 T cell receptor beta chains in this list originate from one sample, sequenced in a study of shared clonotypes between healthy human individuals. Data came from immunoSEQ multiplex PCR; TCRdb stores just in-frame clones and leaves some out. The data show about 2 million clones, about 95% seen once. It was CD45RO-negative cells, positively selected for CCR7, that made up naive CD8 cells, with terminally differentiated effector memory CD45RA+ cells excluded. Sequencing was carried out using naive CD8+ T cells sorted from blood. These receptors were obtained from a man aged 18 to 30 in good health.

This sequence joins TRBV7-8 and TRBJ2-3; 10 bases line up with TRBD2. Germline V gives CDR1 SGHVS, CDR2 FQNEAQ. The CDR3 extends over 18 amino acids. V lost 2 bases, J lost 3 bases, and 11 bases stayed unmatched. CDR3 amino acids: CASSLRLAGALGTDTQYF. CDR3 DNA sequence: TGTGCCAGCAGCTTAAGGCTAGCGGGAGCTTTGGGGACAGATACGCAGTATTTT.

For the CDR3, the DNA is TGTGCCTGGCTCGGGACAGGGGCGGTACATGGCTACACCTTC. The encoded protein is CAWLGTGAVHGYTF. This chain joins TRBV30 and TRBJ1-2; 10 bases align to TRBD1. After removal of 5 bases from V and 6 bases from J, the junction contained 9 bases not matched to a gene. This CDR3 is 14 amino acids long. Germline loops: CDR1 GTSNPN, CDR2 SVGIG (reference sequence).

The rearrangement joins TRBV6-5 to TRBJ2-7; D is undetermined. Germline CDR1 reads MNHEY; CDR2 reads SVGAGI. The CDR3 has 15 residues. V dropped 5 bases and J dropped 5 bases, with 19 bases sitting between them. The CDR3 sequence: CASSPASGPLHEQYF. The CDR3 bases are TGTGCCAGCAGTCCCGCCTCTGGCCCCCTACACGAGCAGTACTTC.

V usage is TRBV28 and J usage is TRBJ2-7, with D possibly matching TRBD2 (5 bases). V lost 6 bases to trimming and J lost 3 bases, with 33 bases between them. Germline-derived CDR1 and CDR2 are MDHEN and SYDVKM. The CDR3 extends over 20 amino acids. The CDR3 loop is CASRGLGSTSSEFAYYEQYF. The CDR3 DNA sequence: TGTGCCAGCAGGGGCCTGGGGAGTACTAGTTCAGAGTTCGCCTACTACGAGCAGTACTTC.

This rearrangement joins TRBV7-9 to TRBJ1-1; no clear D gene. Germline values: CDR1 SEHNR, CDR2 FQNEAQ (reference sequence). V was cut by 5 bases and J by 0 bases, with 13 bases left in between. This CDR3 is 15 amino acids long. The CDR3 sequence: CASSGGNPMNTEAFF. CDR3 nucleotide sequence: TGTGCCAGCAGCGGAGGCAACCCCATGAACACTGAAGCTTTCTTT.

The chain is built from TRBV4-1 and TRBJ1-5; D gene uncertain. The V gene's germline CDR1 is MGHRA and CDR2 YSYEKL. V lost 4 bases and J lost 7, with 14 bases in between. This CDR3 is 14 amino acids long. The DNA of the CDR3 is TGCGCCAGCAGCCTCGAGGCTACGAAACAGCCCCAGCATTTT. It is translated as CASSLEATKQPQHF.

The chain carries TRBV11-2 and TRBJ1-3; D gene uncertain. This CDR3 has 16 amino acids. Trimming took 5 bases from V and 0 from J, leaving 14 bases between them. Germline CDR1 SGHAT, CDR2 FQNNGV. CDR3 coding DNA: TGTGCCAGCAGCCCCCGGCCGGACGGCTCTGGAAACACCATATATTTT. The encoded protein is CASSPRPDGSGNTIYF.

The rearrangement joins TRBV6-1 to TRBJ1-5, with 7 bases fitting TRBD1. The CDR3 is made up of 15 amino acids. The V segment lost 5 bases and the J segment 4 bases; nucleotides outside the gene matches: 8. Germline values: CDR1 MNHNS, CDR2 SASEGT. CDR3 residues: CASSKYRGKNQPQHF. The CDR3 coding sequence is TGTGCCAGCAGTAAATACAGGGGTAAAAATCAGCCCCAGCATTTT.

Only one count was recorded for this clone. The gene calls are TRBV27 and TRBJ2-1; D possibly corresponds to TRBD1 (6 bases). The CDR3 length is 15 residues. CDR1 and CDR2 (germline): MNHEY, SMNVEV (reference sequence). Between the trimmed V and J ends, which lost 1 base and 4 bases, there was a span of 11 bases. For the CDR3, the DNA is TGTGCCAGCAGTTTATTTGTGCAGGGGTACAATGAGCAGTTCTTC. This sequence encodes CASSLFVQGYNEQFF.

V usage is TRBV4-1 and J usage is TRBJ2-2, with D hard to call. Germline V gene data show CDR1 as MGHRA and CDR2 as YSYEKL. Deletions cut 4 bases from V and 4 bases from J, with 7 bases between. This CDR3 has 13 residues. CDR3 loop: CASSPIATGELFF. In DNA form, the CDR3 reads TGCGCCAGCAGCCCGATCGCCACCGGGGAGCTGTTTTTT.

This sequence joins TRBV29-1 and TRBJ2-7; perhaps D is TRBD1 or TRBD2 (5 bases each). Trimming left V 5 bases short and J 4 bases short, with 12 bases between. The CDR3 has 12 amino acids. Germline CDR1 is SQVTM and CDR2 is ANQGSEA. CDR3 nucleotide sequence: TGCAGCGTTATTTTGGGGGAGTACGAGCAGTACTTC. Amino acid sequence: CSVILGEYEQYF.

A single count supports this clone. This chain uses TRBV5-5 with TRBJ2-7; 11 bases line up with TRBD1. Per germline, CDR1 SGHKS and CDR2 YYEKEE (reference sequence). Trimming cost V 4 bases and J 6 bases; bases outside gene matches: 6. CDR3 length: 14 residues. The CDR3 loop reads CASSPGQGAGEQYF. The CDR3 coding sequence is TGTGCCAGCAGCCCCGGACAGGGGGCTGGCGAGCAGTACTTC.

The CDR3 here is CASSPGVYEQYF. The CDR3 DNA follows: TGTGCCAGCAGCCCCGGGGTCTACGAGCAGTACTTC. The rearrangement uses TRBV14 and TRBJ2-7, with a tentative D call TRBD2 (5 bases). CDR3 length equals 12 residues. Trimming left V 4 bases short and J 3 bases short, with 7 bases between. Germline V lookup: CDR1 SGHDN, CDR2 FVKESK.

V and J are TRBV5-3 and TRBJ2-7, with TRBD1 matching 9 bases. TRBV5-3 is marked as an open reading frame, function uncertain. The CDR3 runs to 17 residues. Germline trimming cut 0 bases from V and 6 bases from J; bases unmatched to any gene: 13. The CDR3 sequence: CARSLGGPPGQGIEQYF. The CDR3, as DNA: TGTGCCAGAAGCTTGGGAGGTCCGCCGGGACAGGGTATCGAGCAGTACTTC.

This chain uses TRBV10-3 with TRBJ1-3, with D unclear. The CDR3 spans 14 residues. Trimming took 2 bases from V and 4 from J, leaving 9 bases between them. The germline CDR1 and CDR2 sequences are ENHRY and SYGVKD. In nucleotides, the CDR3 is TGTGCCATCAGTGAGGGGCAACTCGGAAACACCATATATTTT. Its translation: CAISEGQLGNTIYF.

The chain couples TRBV4-2 to TRBJ2-2, with 8 positions matching TRBD2. After removal of 4 bases from V and 3 bases from J, the junction contained 13 bases not matched to a gene. CDR3 length equals 18 residues. Per the germline V gene, CDR1 is LGHNA and CDR2 is YNFKEQ. CDR3: CASSPRGVEGIDTGELFF. CDR3 bases: TGTGCCAGCAGCCCGCGGGGGGTCGAGGGGATTGACACCGGGGAGCTGTTTTTT.

This chain joins TRBV5-4 and TRBJ1-4, with D possibly TRBD1 on 5 matching bases. V lost 3 bases and J 11 bases, leaving 20 bases between the germline ends. Germline lookup yields CDR1 SGHNT and CDR2 YYREEE (reference sequence). The CDR3 is made up of 15 amino acids. The CDR3 bases are TGTGCCAGCAGCTGGGACCCGACAGAAGGGGAGAAACTGTTTTTT. This gives the protein CASSWDPTEGEKLFF. The whole variable domain, remainder taken from reference TRBV5-4 and TRBJ1-4, is ETGVTQSPTHLIKTRGQQVTLRCSSQSGHNTVSWYQQALGQGPQFIFQYYREEENGRGNFPPRFSGLQFPNYSSELNVNALELDDSALYLCASSWDPTEGEKLFFGSGTQLSVL.

With regard to this clone: The sample carries other DNA sequences with the same CDR3. The chain uses TRBV27 and TRBJ1-5; the match to TRBD1 covers 7 bases. The germline V gene has CDR1 MNHEY and CDR2 SMNVEV (reference sequence). The trim removed 6 bases at V and 3 bases at J, leaving 5 bases unmatched. The CDR3 sequence is 14 residues long. CDR3 bases: TGTGCCAGCAGGCCTACAGGGGCCAATCAGCCCCAGCATTTT. It codes for CASRPTGANQPQHF.

The chain is built from TRBV7-9 and TRBJ2-1; 9 bases match TRBD2. The CDR3 has 16 residues. Unmatched junction bases numbered 8, after V lost 2 bases and J lost 6 bases. In germline, CDR1 is SEHNR, CDR2 FQNEAQ (reference sequence). In DNA, the CDR3 is TGTGCCAGCAGCTTATTCGCGGGAGGGCCGGCCAATGAGCAGTTCTTC. Translating gives CASSLFAGGPANEQFF. The complete variable domain, with remaining parts taken from reference TRBV7-9 and TRBJ2-1, reads DTGVSQNPRHKITKRGQNVTFRCDPISEHNRLYWYRQTLGQGPEFLTYFQNEAQLEKSRLLSDRFSAERPKGSFSTLEIQRTEQGDSAMYLCASSLFAGGPANEQFFGPGTRLTVL.

The chain carries TRBV4-1 and TRBJ1-5; unclear D gene. The V end lost 0 bases, the J end lost 8 bases, and 11 bases lay between the germline ends. The CDR3 sequence is 14 residues long. CDR1 MGHRA and CDR2 YSYEKL come from the germline V gene. The CDR3 sequence: CASSQEAHFEPQHF. In nucleotides, the CDR3 is TGCGCCAGCAGCCAAGAAGCACATTTTGAGCCCCAGCATTTT.

V gene TRBV27 combines with J gene TRBJ1-5; D is perhaps TRBD1 (5 bases). This CDR3 has 14 amino acids. The germline V gene has CDR1 MNHEY and CDR2 SMNVEV (reference sequence). V gave up 2 bases and J gave up 4 bases, with 9 bases separating them. CDR3 amino acids: CASSLMSGNQPQHF. CDR3 sequence (DNA): TGTGCCAGCAGTTTAATGTCAGGGAATCAGCCCCAGCATTTT.

V and J are TRBV4-3 and TRBJ2-2; either TRBD1 or TRBD2 may supply D (5 bases each). V was shortened by 2 bases and J by 1 base, with 11 bases between the two germline ends. The CDR3 is made up of 16 amino acids. Germline loops: CDR1 LGHNA, CDR2 YSLEER. This CDR3 is CASSQFGTGNTGELFF. The CDR3 DNA reads as TGCGCCAGCAGCCAATTCGGGACGGGGAACACCGGGGAGCTGTTTTTT.

The V and J genes are TRBV5-3 and TRBJ2-3; possible D gene TRBD2, 5 bases. TRBV5-3 is noted as an ORF with a role that remains uncertain. The germline V and J ends were trimmed by 0 bases and 0 bases, with 11 bases remaining between them. This CDR3 contains 16 residues. The CDR3 loop reads CARSLEIGLSTDTQYF. CDR3 coding DNA: TGTGCCAGAAGCTTGGAAATCGGACTGAGCACAGATACGCAGTATTTT.

The rearrangement links TRBV7-8 to TRBJ1-2; D possibly corresponds to TRBD1 (5 bases). Trimming left V 4 bases short and J 6 bases short, with 15 bases between. Germline CDR1 and CDR2: SGHVS and FQNEAQ. This CDR3 spans 14 amino acids. The CDR3 bases are TGTGCCAGCAGCTCGAAAGATACGGGGGATGGCTACACCTTC. Residues: CASSSKDTGDGYTF.

A word on this clone: The sample holds other DNA sequences that translate to the same CDR3. The chain recombines TRBV27 with TRBJ1-5; 8 positions match TRBD1. V shed 3 bases, J shed 4 bases, and the junction held 2 bases outside the gene matches. The V gene's germline CDR1 is MNHEY and CDR2 SMNVEV (reference sequence). The CDR3 has 14 amino acids. The CDR3 spells CASSLRQGNQPQHF. The CDR3 nucleotides read TGTGCCAGCAGTTTGAGACAGGGGAATCAGCCCCAGCATTTT.

This clone was counted once. The V and J genes are TRBV27 and TRBJ1-6; D not certain. Germline CDR1 reads MNHEY; CDR2 reads SMNVEV (reference sequence). Between the trimmed V and J ends, which lost 0 bases and 0 bases, there was a span of 15 bases. The CDR3 totals 19 residues. The CDR3 reads CASSLSQVPGSSYNSPLHF. The DNA for the CDR3 is TGTGCCAGCAGTTTATCGCAGGTTCCGGGAAGCTCCTATAATTCACCCCTCCACTTT.

The chain combines TRBV7-9 with TRBJ2-3; possibly TRBD1 or TRBD2 for D (7 bases each). Germline V gene sequence: CDR1 SEHNR, CDR2 FQNEAQ (reference sequence). This CDR3 is built from 17 residues. Trimming removed 4 bases at V and 0 bases at J, with 17 bases between. Here the CDR3 reads CASSSLFRGGSTDTQYF. As DNA, the CDR3 is TGTGCCAGCAGCTCCCTTTTCAGGGGGGGAAGCACAGATACGCAGTATTTT.

CDR3 region: CASSQGVEGFF. In DNA form, the CDR3 reads TGCGCCAGCAGCCAAGGGGTCGAGGGATTCTTT. The V and J genes are TRBV4-1 and TRBJ1-1, with D uncertain. Trimming took 1 base from V and 14 from J, leaving 11 bases between them. Germline lookup yields CDR1 MGHRA and CDR2 YSYEKL. CDR3 length: 11 amino acids.

This clone was counted once. The chain recombines TRBV27 with TRBJ2-1; 8 positions agree with TRBD2. CDR1 and CDR2 from the germline V gene are MNHEY and SMNVEV (reference sequence). This CDR3 region has 16 residues. Germline trimming cut 5 bases from V and 4 bases from J; bases unmatched to any gene: 10. CDR3 bases: TGTGCCAGCAGTCTGACTATAGCGGGATTTTACAATGAGCAGTTCTTC. Its protein product is CASSLTIAGFYNEQFF.